These 16 T cell receptor beta chains share one sample of origin, sequenced in a study of identifying expanded T cells in peripheral blood. Sequencing was performed with immunoSEQ multiplex PCR; in TCRdb, only in-frame clones are kept and a portion is missing. The sample yields about 52,000 clones, about 80% seen once. Sequencing was carried out using blood. These receptors originate from a person between 18 and 75 years old in good health.

This clone was observed a handful of times. This chain joins TRBV19 and TRBJ1-2; D might be TRBD1 (6 bases). The CDR3 has 15 residues. Trimming stripped 3 bases from V and 2 bases from J, with 13 bases between. Germline-derived CDR1 and CDR2 are LNHDA and SQIVND (reference sequence). The CDR3 region is CASSMDPGVNYGYTF. In DNA, the CDR3 is TGTGCCAGTAGTATGGACCCAGGGGTGAACTATGGCTACACCTTC. The full variable domain, its missing parts supplied by reference TRBV19 and TRBJ1-2, is DGGITQSPKYLFRKEGQNVTLSCEQNLNHDAMYWYRQDPGQGLRLIYYSQIVNDFQKGDIAEGYSVSREKKESFPLTVTSAQKNPTAFYLCASSMDPGVNYGYTFGSGTRLTVV.

This clone has more than one count but fewer than ten. The chain recombines TRBV5-5 with TRBJ1-3; D remains ambiguous. In germline, CDR1 is SGHKS, CDR2 YYEKEE (reference sequence). The V end lost 4 bases, the J end lost 0 bases, and 8 bases lay between the germline ends. The CDR3 has 14 amino acids. In DNA form, the CDR3 reads TGTGCCAGCAGCGTTGAGCTCTCTGGAAACACCATATATTTT. It specifies CASSVELSGNTIYF.

For the CDR3, the DNA is TGTGCCAGCAGATCGGGGGGACTAGCGGGGAGTGAGCAGTTCTTC. Protein: CASRSGGLAGSEQFF. This sequence joins TRBV2 and TRBJ2-1; 13 nucleotides align to TRBD2. Germline V lookup: CDR1 SNHLY, CDR2 FYNNEI. V lost 6 bases and J lost 9; bases outside the gene matches: 8. This CDR3 is 15 amino acids long. The full variable domain, its missing parts supplied by reference TRBV2 and TRBJ2-1, is EPEVTQTPSHQVTQMGQEVILRCVPISNHLYFYWYRQILGQKVEFLVSFYNNEISEKSEIFDDQFSVERPDGSNFTLKIRSTKLEDSAMYFCASRSGGLAGSEQFFGPGTRLTVL.

The rearrangement links TRBV14 to TRBJ2-1, with a tentative D call TRBD2 (6 bases). V was clipped by 4 bases and J by 3 bases, with 10 bases between them. This CDR3 is 14 amino acids long. The germline CDR1 and CDR2 sequences are SGHDN and FVKESK. This chain's CDR3 is CASSPRDFYNEQFF. The CDR3 bases are TGTGCCAGCAGCCCTAGGGACTTCTACAATGAGCAGTTCTTC.

The rearrangement joins TRBV2 to TRBJ2-4; 9 bases map to TRBD2. The CDR3 contains 18 residues. With V trimmed by 1 base and J by 0 bases, 7 bases remained unmatched. Looked up from germline, CDR1 is SNHLY and CDR2 is FYNNEI. CDR3 sequence: CASSEEFLAGLAKNIQYF. The CDR3, as DNA: TGTGCCAGCAGTGAAGAATTCCTAGCGGGGCTAGCCAAAAACATTCAGTACTTC.

The chain employs TRBV6-1 and TRBJ2-7; D not resolved. Trimming stripped 3 bases from V and 2 bases from J, with 14 bases between. Germline CDR1 and CDR2: MNHNS and SASEGT. The CDR3 extends over 15 amino acids. The DNA for the CDR3 is TGTGCCAGCAGTGAGAGAGTCGGCGGCCCCTACGAGCAGTACGTC. Amino acids: CASSERVGGPYEQYV.

This clone was detected a few times. The V gene is TRBV18, the J gene TRBJ1-6, with a tentative D call TRBD1 (5 bases). Germline loops: CDR1 KGHSH, CDR2 LQKENI. Trimming left V 3 bases short and J 5 bases short, with 11 bases between. The CDR3 contains 15 residues. CDR3 in DNA: TGTGCCAGCTCACCGGGGGTAACAAATAATTCACCCCTCCACTTT. This codes for CASSPGVTNNSPLHF.

CDR3 sequence: CAIRTTGNYGYTF. The CDR3, as DNA: TGTGCCATCAGAACAACGGGGAACTATGGCTACACCTTC. V and J are TRBV10-3 and TRBJ1-2, with D hard to call. Germline-derived CDR1 and CDR2 are ENHRY and SYGVKD. The CDR3 loop spans 13 amino acids. V lost 6 bases and J 2 bases, leaving 10 bases between the germline ends.

The chain links TRBV4-3 to TRBJ1-2; D is ambiguous. V lost 0 bases to trimming and J lost 1 base, with 9 bases between them. This CDR3 has 15 amino acids. The germline V gene has CDR1 LGHNA and CDR2 YSLEER. CDR3 residues: CASSQDGQSNYGYTF. The CDR3 DNA is TGCGCCAGCAGCCAAGATGGGCAGAGTAACTATGGCTACACCTTC.

The V gene is TRBV7-9, the J gene TRBJ2-1; no clear D gene. Germline CDR1 and CDR2: SEHNR and FQNEAQ (reference sequence). The CDR3 totals 14 residues. V was clipped by 0 bases and J by 5 bases, with 8 bases between them. The CDR3 region is CASSLARGHNEQFF. Here the CDR3 DNA reads TGTGCCAGCAGCTTAGCGCGCGGCCACAATGAGCAGTTCTTC. Full variable domain (rest looked up from reference TRBV7-9 and TRBJ2-1): DTGVSQNPRHKITKRGQNVTFRCDPISEHNRLYWYRQTLGQGPEFLTYFQNEAQLEKSRLLSDRFSAERPKGSFSTLEIQRTEQGDSAMYLCASSLARGHNEQFFGPGTRLTVL.

This chain uses TRBV2 with TRBJ1-4; D is undetermined. CDR3 length equals 14 residues. Trimming removed 6 bases from V and 0 bases from J, with 8 bases in between. Germline V lookup: CDR1 SNHLY, CDR2 FYNNEI. CDR3 nucleotides: TGTGCCAGCAGGGTGGTATCAACTAATGAAAAACTGTTTTTT. Translating gives CASRVVSTNEKLFF.

The chain is built from TRBV6-1 and TRBJ1-2; no clear D. Trimming cost V 7 bases and J 7 bases, with 16 bases left between them. This CDR3 contains 13 residues. CDR1 and CDR2 from the germline V gene are MNHNS and SASEGT. The CDR3 sequence is CASNFPITVGYTF. The CDR3 DNA sequence: TGTGCCAGCAATTTCCCGATTACGGTTGGCTACACCTTC.

J is TRBJ1-2 and V is TRBV5-1; maybe TRBD1 (6 bases). The CDR3 is 16 amino acids. Germline lookup yields CDR1 SGHRS and CDR2 YFSETQ. Trimming cost V 1 base and J 0 bases, with 13 bases left between them. CDR3 sequence (DNA): TGCGCCAGCAGCTTGCCCCCGGGGGGCTCTAACTATGGCTACACCTTC. It encodes CASSLPPGGSNYGYTF.

V gene TRBV4-2 combines with J gene TRBJ1-3; the D is unclear. Germline CDR1 reads LGHNA; CDR2 reads YNFKEQ. The CDR3 has 13 amino acids. Trimming took 3 bases from V and 0 from J, leaving 3 bases between them. The CDR3 spells CASSQSSGNTIYF. The CDR3 bases are TGTGCCAGCAGCCAGAGCTCTGGAAACACCATATATTTT.

The table lists this clone with a few counts. V and J are TRBV11-1 and TRBJ2-7, with TRBD1 matching over 8 bases. Looked up from germline, CDR1 is SGHAT and CDR2 is FQDESV (reference sequence). CDR3 length: 12 residues. J was trimmed by 7 bases and V by 5 bases; bases with no gene match: 4. The CDR3 DNA sequence: TGTGCCAGCAGCCGGACAGGGTGGGAGCAGTACGTC. Its protein product is CASSRTGWEQYV.

In its sample, this clone was seen once. The CDR3 DNA reads as TGTGCCAGCAGTTACTCTAGCGGGAACGAGCAGTACTTC. Its translation is CASSYSSGNEQYF. The V gene is TRBV6-6, the J gene TRBJ2-7; 8 nucleotides line up with TRBD2. Germline CDR1 MNHNY, CDR2 SVGAGI (reference sequence). CDR3 length: 13 residues. V lost 0 bases, J lost 5 bases, and 0 bases stayed unmatched.